The clone carrying this T cell receptor (beta chain) was seen a few times. Antigen: not known. Use of 60 Vbeta and 13 Jbeta primers characterized the PCR. Repertoires were generated with immunoSEQ multiplex PCR, while TCRdb's copy carries only in-frame clones and drops some. The sample carries roughly 140,000 clones, just under 80% recorded once. These data belong to a study of cytomegalovirus exposure and HLA in healthy donors. Study-level findings and limits: When a later analysis compared HLA-associated TCR beta chains with equally common others, the HLA-associated chains turned out to be more clonally expanded and to have lower generation probabilities. As confirmed in vitro, three CMV-associated chains were specific for CMV antigens.

The CDR3 spans 13 residues. From germline, CDR1 is SGHRS and CDR2 YFSETQ. V was pared by 5 bases and J by 5 bases, with 13 bases between. The rearrangement uses TRBV5-1 and TRBJ1-1; possibly TRBD1 for D (5 bases). Input material: PBMCs. The receptor's source is a young man in good health and CMV-seronegative. CDR3 region: CASRGTLETEAFF. The DNA for the CDR3 is TGCGCCAGCAGAGGGACTTTGGAGACTGAAGCTTTCTTT.